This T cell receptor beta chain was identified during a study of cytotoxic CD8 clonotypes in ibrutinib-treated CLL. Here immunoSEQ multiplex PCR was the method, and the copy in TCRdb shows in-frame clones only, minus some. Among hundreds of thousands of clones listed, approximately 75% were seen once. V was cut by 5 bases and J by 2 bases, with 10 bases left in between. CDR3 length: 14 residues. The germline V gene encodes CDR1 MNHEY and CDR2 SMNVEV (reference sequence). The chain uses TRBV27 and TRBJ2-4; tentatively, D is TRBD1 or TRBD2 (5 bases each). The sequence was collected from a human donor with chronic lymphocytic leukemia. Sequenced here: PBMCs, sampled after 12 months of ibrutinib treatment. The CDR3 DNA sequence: TGTGCCAGCAGTCGCAGGGAGACCAAAAACATTCAGTACTTC. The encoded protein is CASSRRETKNIQYF.